This T cell receptor beta chain came from a study of T cell changes during pregnancy in multiple sclerosis. TCRdb's table, derived via immunoSEQ multiplex PCR, lists solely in-frame clones and lacks some. The sample has tens of thousands of clones; 93% are singletons. The sequencing here drew on peripheral blood, taken after pregnancy. The source is a female donor with multiple sclerosis, enrolled in a pregnancy study.

In nucleotides, the CDR3 is TGTGCCAGCAGCCTCGGACTAGGCTACGAGCAGTACTTC. Protein sequence: CASSLGLGYEQYF. The chain couples TRBV13 to TRBJ2-7; 7 nucleotides align to TRBD2. There are 13 residues in the CDR3. The V gene end was trimmed by 5 bases and the J gene end by 3 bases; junction bases not matched to a gene: 4. Germline CDR1 is PRHDT and CDR2 is FYEKMQ (reference sequence).